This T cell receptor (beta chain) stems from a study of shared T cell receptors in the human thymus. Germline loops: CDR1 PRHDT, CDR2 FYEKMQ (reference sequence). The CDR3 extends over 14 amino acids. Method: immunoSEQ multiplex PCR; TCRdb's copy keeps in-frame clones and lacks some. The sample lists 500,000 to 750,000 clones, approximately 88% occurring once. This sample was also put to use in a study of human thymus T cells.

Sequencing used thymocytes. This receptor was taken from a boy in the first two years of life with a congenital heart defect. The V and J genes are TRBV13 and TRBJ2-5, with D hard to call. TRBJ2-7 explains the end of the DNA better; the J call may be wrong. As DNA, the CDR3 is TGTGCCAGCAGCTTCCGGTCATCGATCTACGAGCAGTACTTC. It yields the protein CASSFRSSIYEQYF.